This entry describes one T cell receptor beta chain. No antigen is known for it. Germline V gene lookup returns CDR1 SGHNT and CDR2 YYREEE (reference sequence). Trimming took 4 bases from V and 5 from J; bases not matched to a gene: 6. This CDR3 is built from 13 residues. This entry belongs to a study of PD-1 blockade in classical Hodgkin lymphoma. The study, taken as a whole, reports: TCR diversity at baseline was reported to be reduced in newly diagnosed patients relative to healthy donors. Baseline diversity was lower in partial responders and progressors than complete responders. TCR diversity in CD4+, not CD8+, cells rose significantly by C4D1.

Assay: immunoSEQ multiplex PCR; the TCRdb copy retains only in-frame clones and omits some. This sample yields 15,000 to 25,000 clones, of which less than 90% are seen a single time; about 5% belongs to the top ten. The time point: cycle 4 day 1 (C4D1), after less than seven weeks of nivolumab. Each patient experienced a relapse that followed autologous stem cell transplantation, and brentuximab vedotin exposure varied. Thawed PBMCs were subjected to magnetic negative selection, which yielded isolated CD8+ T cells. Complete response, partial response or progressive disease made up the best responses.

The TCR was taken from a human donor with classical Hodgkin lymphoma. The sample was CD8+ T cells from blood, taken before the fourth cycle of nivolumab. The chain recombines TRBV5-4 with TRBJ2-7, with 7 bases that match TRBD2. The CDR3 region has the DNA TGTGCCAGCAGCACCGGGACTACAAACGAGCAGTACTTC. As protein: CASSTGTTNEQYF.